Presented here are 31 T cell receptor beta chains from one specimen sequenced in a study of T cell responses to AZD1222 COVID-19 vaccine. Clones were sequenced by immunoSEQ multiplex PCR, and TCRdb holds only the in-frame ones, with some missing. The table includes some 140,000 clones, roughly 90% detected once. Sample: peripheral blood, taken on day 0 of AZD1222 vaccination. The receptors shown here come from an adult in good health.

V usage is TRBV5-1 and J usage is TRBJ2-5; 11 bases line up with TRBD1. The germline CDR1 and CDR2 sequences are SGHRS and YFSETQ. Trimming removed 0 bases from V and 4 bases from J; junction bases left unmatched: 2. CDR3 size: 15 residues. In nucleotides, the CDR3 is TGCGCCAGCAGCTTGGTAGGGACAGGGGGAGAGACCCAGTACTTC. Amino acids: CASSLVGTGGETQYF.

The V gene is TRBV10-3, the J gene TRBJ1-1, with 8 nucleotides matching TRBD1. The V and J ends lost 10 bases and 4 bases, in that order; junction bases with no gene match: 8. Germline CDR1 and CDR2: ENHRY and SYGVKD. This CDR3 has 13 amino acids. The CDR3 region has the DNA TGTGCCACCGAGGACAGGGTGAGCACTGAAGCTTTCTTT. Translation: CATEDRVSTEAFF.

This clone was detected a few times. The V call is TRBV2, the J call TRBJ1-4; TRBD1 matches at 9 bases. The CDR3 extends over 16 amino acids. V shed 7 bases and J 1 base; nucleotides not matched to a gene: 7. Germline assignment: CDR1 SNHLY and CDR2 FYNNEI. The CDR3, as DNA: TGTGCCAGCACCATCCCGGGACAGGGAACTAATGAAAAACTGTTTTTT. Its protein is CASTIPGQGTNEKLFF.

This sequence joins TRBV6-4 and TRBJ2-2, with D uncertain. V lost 4 bases to trimming and J lost 6 bases, with 9 bases between them. Germline V lookup: CDR1 MRHNA, CDR2 SNTAGT. The CDR3 consists of 13 residues. The CDR3 is CASSAEEAGELFF. DNA for the CDR3: TGTGCCAGCAGTGCGGAAGAGGCCGGGGAGCTGTTTTTT.

The rearrangement uses TRBV3-1 (or the pseudogene TRBV3-2) and TRBJ2-3; 7 bases are a match to TRBD2. The germline CDR1 and CDR2 sequences are LGHDT and YNNKEL (reference sequence). There are 16 residues in the CDR3. V lost 2 bases to trimming and J lost 3 bases; unmatched junction nucleotides: 8. The CDR3 spells CASSQNILAATDTQYF. For the CDR3, the DNA is TGTGCCAGCAGCCAAAACATCCTAGCGGCTACAGATACGCAGTATTTT.

The rearrangement links TRBV6-6 to TRBJ1-2; tentatively, D is TRBD1 (6 bases). This CDR3 is 14 amino acids long. Per the germline V gene, CDR1 is MNHNY and CDR2 is SVGAGI (reference sequence). Trimming took 7 bases from V and 8 from J, leaving 20 bases between them. The DNA for the CDR3 is TGTGCCAGCACCGGGACATGGAGCGGGGGGGGCTACACCTTC. Translated: CASTGTWSGGGYTF.

J is TRBJ1-1 and V is TRBV7-3; D gene ambiguous. Germline CDR1 SGHTA, CDR2 FQGTGA. The CDR3 has 14 residues. Trimming shortened V by 1 base and J by 4 bases, and 10 bases separated the two germline ends. As DNA, the CDR3 is TGTGCCAGCAGCTTAAATCCGGGAAGCACTGAAGCTTTCTTT. Translated: CASSLNPGSTEAFF.

V and J are TRBV9 and TRBJ2-6; 9 positions agree with TRBD1. The V gene's germline CDR1 is SGDLS and CDR2 YYNGEE. This CDR3 is built from 18 residues. V gave up 3 bases and J gave up 0 bases; unmatched junction bases: 7. The chain's CDR3 is CASSGTGQGLSGANVLTF. For the CDR3, the DNA is TGTGCCAGCAGCGGTACGGGACAGGGCCTCTCTGGGGCCAACGTCCTGACTTTC.

This chain connects TRBV7-2 to TRBJ1-5; the D gene is possibly TRBD1 (5 bases). Germline values: CDR1 SGHTA, CDR2 FQGNSA. The V and J ends lost 3 bases and 3 bases respectively, with 6 bases between them. CDR3 length: 13 amino acids. The CDR3 DNA sequence: TGTGCCAGCAGCTTGGGACTCAATCAGCCCCAGCATTTT. As protein: CASSLGLNQPQHF.

The J gene is TRBJ2-7, the V gene TRBV5-4; TRBD1 agrees at 9 bases. The germline V gene has CDR1 SGHNT and CDR2 YYREEE (reference sequence). This CDR3 is 14 amino acids long. The trim removed 2 bases at V and 3 bases at J, leaving 3 bases unmatched. This chain's CDR3 is CASSLRDRDYEQYF. CDR3 DNA: TGTGCCAGCAGCTTACGGGACAGGGACTACGAGCAGTACTTC.

A word on this clone: Other nucleotide sequences from this sample produce the same CDR3. The chain links TRBV11-3 to TRBJ2-2; D call uncertain. CDR3 length: 13 amino acids. V lost 4 bases and J 0 bases, leaving 3 bases between the germline ends. CDR1 is SGHNT, CDR2 YENEEA, per germline. CDR3 nucleotides: TGTGCCAGCAGCTCGCCGAACACCGGGGAGCTGTTTTTT. Encoded protein: CASSSPNTGELFF.

V gene TRBV7-2 combines with J gene TRBJ1-4; D call uncertain. The CDR3 totals 16 residues. The V end was cut by 1 base, the J end by 0 bases, with 9 bases between. Germline V CDR1 and CDR2: SGHTA, FQGNSA. The CDR3 region has the DNA TGTGCCAGCAGCTTAGGGCCAGTTGCAACTAATGAAAAACTGTTTTTT. Amino acids: CASSLGPVATNEKLFF.

This chain connects TRBV9 to TRBJ2-1, with 10 bases fitting TRBD2. Germline V CDR1 and CDR2: SGDLS, YYNGEE. The length of the CDR3 is 14 residues. J was trimmed by 5 bases and V by 6 bases; bases with no gene match: 5. The CDR3 loop reads CASTGTSVHNEQFF. The CDR3, as DNA: TGTGCCAGCACCGGGACTAGCGTACACAATGAGCAGTTCTTC. The variable domain in full, completed from reference TRBV9 and TRBJ2-1, reads DSGVTQTPKHLITATGQRVTLRCSPRSGDLSVYWYQQSLDQGLQFLIQYYNGEERAKGNILERFSAQQFPDLHSELNLSSLELGDSALYFCASTGTSVHNEQFFGPGTRLTVL.

V and J are TRBV11-3 and TRBJ2-1; 10 bases align to TRBD1. Germline lookup yields CDR1 SGHNT and CDR2 YENEEA. The ends lost 5 bases at V and 4 bases at J; junction bases unmatched: 2. This CDR3 has 14 residues. CDR3 residues: CASSPGQGYNEQFF. CDR3 nucleotides: TGTGCCAGCAGCCCGGGACAGGGGTACAATGAGCAGTTCTTC.

This chain connects TRBV5-5 to TRBJ1-4, with TRBD1 matching 9 bases. The CDR3 runs to 15 residues. The germline gives CDR1 SGHKS, CDR2 YYEKEE (reference sequence). The V and J ends lost 2 bases and 7 bases, in that order; junction bases with no gene match: 6. CDR3 amino acids: CASSFSGTGTEKLFF. CDR3 nucleotide sequence: TGTGCCAGCAGCTTTTCCGGGACAGGGACTGAAAAACTGTTTTTT.

The chain employs TRBV30 and TRBJ1-5, with D possibly being TRBD1 (6 bases). The CDR3 contains 16 residues. With 2 bases removed from V and 4 bases from J, the gap between germline ends came to 18 bases. Germline CDR1 GTSNPN, CDR2 SVGIG (reference sequence). This CDR3 is CAWSFPGARGNQPQHF. For the CDR3, the DNA is TGTGCCTGGAGTTTTCCTGGCGCCAGGGGTAATCAGCCCCAGCATTTT.

In its sample, this clone was seen once. The rearrangement joins TRBV7-7 to TRBJ2-5; the D gene is possibly TRBD1 (5 bases). Germline V gene data show CDR1 as SSHAT and CDR2 as FNYEAQ (reference sequence). The germline V and J ends were trimmed by 2 bases and 10 bases, with 17 bases remaining between them. There are 14 residues in the CDR3. This CDR3 reads CASSLSGPKGDQYF. The CDR3 DNA sequence: TGTGCCAGCAGCTTATCGGGCCCGAAAGGGGACCAGTACTTC.

This rearrangement joins TRBV6-2 or TRBV6-3 to TRBJ2-1, with D possibly called TRBD1 or TRBD2 (6 bases each). The CDR3 length is 18 residues. Trimming left V 2 bases short and J 2 bases short, with 19 bases between. Germline V lookup: CDR1 MNHEY, CDR2 SVGEGT. The CDR3 nucleotides are TGTGCCAGCAGTTACCGAATCCGCCGGGGGCTGGCCTACAATGAGCAGTTCTTC. Protein sequence: CASSYRIRRGLAYNEQFF.

This chain links TRBV4-1 with TRBJ2-7; 13 nucleotides match TRBD2. With 0 bases clipped from V and 3 bases from J, the junction kept 14 bases outside the gene matches. In germline, CDR1 is MGHRA, CDR2 YSYEKL. The CDR3 spans 20 residues. CDR3: CASSQEKRTSGSLSIYEQYF. The DNA for the CDR3 is TGCGCCAGCAGCCAAGAAAAACGGACTAGCGGGAGCTTATCTATCTACGAGCAGTACTTC.

This chain uses TRBV5-1 with TRBJ2-7, with TRBD2 identical over 7 bases. CDR1 is SGHRS, CDR2 YFSETQ, per germline. CDR3 length: 15 residues. The trim removed 1 base at V and 3 bases at J, leaving 7 bases unmatched. The CDR3: CASSLIGGSIYEQYF. In nucleotides, the CDR3 is TGCGCCAGCAGCTTGATCGGCGGGAGTATCTACGAGCAGTACTTC.

This clone was found a few times. The gene calls are TRBV7-2 and TRBJ1-2; TRBD1 aligns across 7 bases. J lost 12 bases, V lost 3 bases, and 10 bases had no gene match. CDR1 SGHTA and CDR2 FQGNSA come from the germline V gene. CDR3 length equals 13 residues. The CDR3 protein is CASSLETGSRNTF. CDR3 bases: TGTGCCAGCAGCTTGGAGACAGGGTCAAGAAACACCTTC.

The count of this clone is one. This chain connects TRBV10-3 to TRBJ1-2, with a weak D call TRBD1 (6 bases). Trimming removed 7 bases at V and 4 bases at J, with 19 bases between. The CDR3 has 15 residues. Germline assignment: CDR1 ENHRY and CDR2 SYGVKD. The CDR3 is CAIKSGGNNGYGYTF. The DNA of the CDR3 is TGTGCCATCAAGTCTGGGGGCAATAACGGCTATGGCTACACCTTC.

In its sample, this clone was seen a few times. Other DNA sequences in the same sample also yield this CDR3. V usage is TRBV18 and J usage is TRBJ1-1; tentative D call: TRBD1 (5 bases). This CDR3 spans 13 amino acids. V was pared by 2 bases and J by 6 bases, with 10 bases between. Germline V CDR1 and CDR2: KGHSH, LQKENI. CDR3 nucleotide sequence: TGTGCCAGCTCACCAGGGCAGGGCGCTGAAGCTTTCTTT. Encoded protein: CASSPGQGAEAFF.

The chain links TRBV9 to TRBJ2-2; TRBD2 matches at 9 bases. The CDR3 loop spans 16 amino acids. The ends lost 2 bases at V and 2 bases at J; junction bases unmatched: 4. CDR1 is SGDLS and CDR2 is YYNGEE in the germline V gene. CDR3 region: CASSVWTSANTGELFF. CDR3 sequence (DNA): TGTGCCAGCAGCGTCTGGACTAGCGCCAACACCGGGGAGCTGTTTTTT.

J is TRBJ2-3 and V is TRBV27; D is uncertain. V lost 2 bases and J lost 0, with 6 bases in between. CDR1 and CDR2 from the germline V gene are MNHEY and SMNVEV (reference sequence). The CDR3 is 14 amino acids. Here the CDR3 DNA reads TGTGCCAGCAGTTTAGAGGCTAGCACAGATACGCAGTATTTT. As protein: CASSLEASTDTQYF.

This clone was recorded once. V gene TRBV30 combines with J gene TRBJ2-3; 7 bases match TRBD2. This CDR3 has 15 amino acids. The ends lost 2 bases at V and 3 bases at J; junction bases unmatched: 8. Per the germline V gene, CDR1 is GTSNPN and CDR2 is SVGIG (reference sequence). The CDR3 sequence: CAWSLAGEGTDTQYF. CDR3 coding DNA: TGTGCCTGGAGTTTAGCGGGCGAGGGGACAGATACGCAGTATTTT.

The rearrangement links TRBV6-2 or TRBV6-3 to TRBJ1-5; TRBD1 aligns across 9 bases. Germline V gives CDR1 MNHEY, CDR2 SVGEGT. The CDR3 contains 15 residues. V shed 4 bases and J 1 base; nucleotides not matched to a gene: 2. DNA for the CDR3: TGTGCCAGCAGTTGGGACAGGGCGAGCAATCAGCCCCAGCATTTT. It encodes CASSWDRASNQPQHF.

In DNA, the CDR3 is TGTGCCAGCAGCGTCGAGGGGGCGACTGAAGCTTTCTTT. Its protein product is CASSVEGATEAFF. The rearrangement uses TRBV7-9 and TRBJ1-1; 7 positions agree with TRBD1. This CDR3 has 13 residues. Germline V gives CDR1 SEHNR, CDR2 FQNEAQ (reference sequence). J was trimmed by 5 bases and V by 5 bases; bases with no gene match: 5.

V and J are TRBV5-4 and TRBJ2-5; 9 nucleotides line up with TRBD1. Germline CDR1 is SGHNT and CDR2 is YYREEE (reference sequence). V lost 4 bases to trimming and J lost 5 bases; unmatched junction nucleotides: 12. The CDR3 runs 16 residues. This chain's CDR3 is CASSTKGTGRLETQYF. The DNA of the CDR3 is TGTGCCAGCAGCACTAAAGGGACAGGGCGGTTGGAGACCCAGTACTTC.

The chain combines TRBV7-9 with TRBJ1-5, with D possibly being TRBD1 (5 bases). V was pared by 2 bases and J by 4 bases, with 15 bases between. Germline CDR1 is SEHNR and CDR2 is FQNEAQ (reference sequence). The CDR3 extends over 16 amino acids. The CDR3 DNA is TGTGCCAGCAGCTTATACGTGGGGCTCGGGAATCAGCCCCAGCATTTT. Amino acid sequence: CASSLYVGLGNQPQHF.

The chain links TRBV27 to TRBJ2-7; D may be TRBD1 or TRBD2 (6 bases each). CDR1 and CDR2 from the germline V gene are MNHEY and SMNVEV (reference sequence). The CDR3 contains 16 residues. Trimming pared 8 bases from V and 2 bases from J, leaving 22 bases between. This chain's CDR3 is CASALLGGLPPYEQYF. The CDR3 DNA is TGTGCCAGCGCCCTTCTAGGGGGACTTCCCCCCTACGAGCAGTACTTC.